A selection of T cell receptor beta chains follows, all from one sample in a study of blood T cell repertoires in COVID-19. Sequencing used immunoSEQ multiplex PCR; TCRdb keeps in-frame clones, though not all of them. The repertoire has a few hundred thousand clones, approximately 88% of them found once; the top ten carry 8% to 9%. Sequencing was carried out using PBMCs or T cells enriched from blood (not recorded which). All receptors derive from a woman aged 18-29 years who had recovered from COVID-19. The CDR3 runs from the conserved cysteine through the conserved F or W. A D gene is named only where the DNA matches it firmly. Clone sizes are given selectively: once, few, many, or a class where the clone is expanded.

V,D,length,size,J,DNA,CDR3
TRBV30,NA,18,NA,TRBJ1-1,TGTGCCTGGAGGACTTACCAGGGTAGGGTGGTCGTGAACACTGAAGCTTTCTTT,CAWRTYQGRVVVNTEAFF
TRBV7-2,TRBD2,15,once,TRBJ2-1,TGTGCCAGCAGTCTTAGCGGGGGGACGGGCTATGAGCAGTTCTTC,CASSLSGGTGYEQFF
TRBV2,NA,13,NA,TRBJ1-2,TGTGCCAGCAGCAAAGGGGGGGACTATGGCTACACCTTC,CASSKGGDYGYTF
TRBV15,NA,13,NA,TRBJ1-2,TGTGCCACCAGCGCCGGGGTGGTCTATGGCTACACCTTC,CATSAGVVYGYTF
TRBV30,NA,13,many,TRBJ1-1,TGTGCCTGGAGTTGGGGGACTCCCGCACAAGCTTTCTTT,CAWSWGTPAQAFF
TRBV4-2,NA,11,NA,TRBJ2-7,TGTGCCAGCAGCCAAGATCGCGAGCAGTACTTC,CASSQDREQYF
TRBV4-3,NA,16,NA,TRBJ2-3,TGCGCCAGCAGCCACGATGGACAGCCTAGCACAGATACGCAGTATTTT,CASSHDGQPSTDTQYF
TRBV3-1/TRBV3-2,NA,15,once,TRBJ1-5,TGTGCCAGCAGCCAAGATTTCTCGGGGAATCAGCCCCAGCATTTT,CASSQDFSGNQPQHF
TRBV11-3,NA,13,NA,TRBJ1-1,TGTGCCAGCAGCTTCCAGAGGGACACTGAAGCTTTCTTT,CASSFQRDTEAFF
TRBV7-6,NA,13,NA,TRBJ2-5,TGTGCCAGCAGCTCGACCCGGGGGGAGACCCAGTACTTC,CASSSTRGETQYF
TRBV28,TRBD1,15,NA,TRBJ2-5,TGTGCCAGCAGTTTGGACAGGGGGCGCCAAGAGACCCAGTACTTC,CASSLDRGRQETQYF
TRBV3-1/TRBV3-2,TRBD2,17,NA,TRBJ2-7,TGTGCCAGCAGGTCGGATAATTTTCCAAGCGGGATCTACGAGCAGTACTTC,CASRSDNFPSGIYEQYF
TRBV4-3,NA,14,NA,TRBJ1-3,TGCGCCAGCAGCCCCCAGGGAATCGGAAACACCATATATTTT,CASSPQGIGNTIYF
TRBV28,TRBD1,14,NA,TRBJ2-5,TGTGCCAGCAGTTTACACAGGGGGCGGGAGACCCAGTACTTC,CASSLHRGRETQYF
TRBV28,NA,13,NA,TRBJ1-2,TGTGCCATGCAGTCTCCGATTAACTATGGCTACACCTTC,CAMQSPINYGYTF
TRBV7-9,NA,13,NA,TRBJ2-1,TGTGCCAGCAGCCCCCGCTATGGCAATGAGCAGTTCTTC,CASSPRYGNEQFF
TRBV5-8,TRBD1,15,NA,TRBJ1-4,TGTGCCAGCAGCTCCTCCGGGACAGGGGATGAAAAACTGTTTTTT,CASSSSGTGDEKLFF
TRBV5-1,TRBD2,16,NA,TRBJ2-5,TGCGCCAGCAGCTTGGACGGGAGGGCGATGAAAGAGACCCAGTACTTC,CASSLDGRAMKETQYF
TRBV7-3,NA,14,few,TRBJ2-7,TGTGCCAGCAGCTTAGTCGCTAGCTCCTACGAGCAGTACTTC,CASSLVASSYEQYF
TRBV28,TRBD2,14,NA,TRBJ2-7,TGTGCCAGCACGACTAGCGGGGGGACCTACGAGCAGTACTTC,CASTTSGGTYEQYF
TRBV2,NA,14,once,TRBJ2-3,TGTGCCAGCGATCGGTTTGAGGGCACAGATACGCAGTATTTT,CASDRFEGTDTQYF
TRBV28,NA,14,NA,TRBJ2-3,TGTGCCAGCAGCGGGCGGGTGGGGACAGATACGCAGTATTTT,CASSGRVGTDTQYF
TRBV3-1/TRBV3-2,TRBD1,13,NA,TRBJ2-7,TGTGCCAGCAGCCACGGACAGGGGGCCGAGCAGTACTTC,CASSHGQGAEQYF
TRBV2,TRBD1,17,few,TRBJ1-5,TGTGCCAGCAGTGAAACGGACAGGGGGCATAGCAATCAGCCCCAGCATTTT,CASSETDRGHSNQPQHF
TRBV6-4,TRBD2,16,once,TRBJ2-1,TGTGCCAGCAGTGACTCGGGACTAGCGGAAAACAATGAGCAGTTCTTC,CASSDSGLAENNEQFF
TRBV7-2,TRBD2,18,NA,TRBJ2-1,TGTGCCAGCAGCTCGACCACCGTAGCGGGAGCATATAGTGATGAGCAGTTCTTC,CASSSTTVAGAYSDEQFF
TRBV5-4,NA,15,NA,TRBJ2-3,TGTGCCAGCAGCTTGGCCCTACCGGGCACAGATACGCAGTATTTT,CASSLALPGTDTQYF
TRBV7-2,NA,13,NA,TRBJ2-7,TGTGCCAGCAGCCAGGACAGAGTCTACGAGCAGTACTTC,CASSQDRVYEQYF
TRBV29-1,NA,13,few,TRBJ2-4,TGCAGCGTGGACCCGACAGGCTCGGACATTCAGTACTTC,CSVDPTGSDIQYF
TRBV3-1/TRBV3-2,NA,16,NA,TRBJ2-4,TGTGCCAGCAGCCAAGTTGGTCCGCTAGCATTAAACATTCAGTACTTC,CASSQVGPLALNIQYF
TRBV12-3/TRBV12-4,TRBD1,13,NA,TRBJ1-4,TGTGCCAGCAGACGGGACAGGGTAGAAAAACTGTTTTTT,CASRRDRVEKLFF
TRBV21-1,NA,12,NA,TRBJ2-5,TGTGCCAGCAGCGCCCGAGAGAAGACCCAGTACTTC,CASSAREKTQYF
TRBV28,NA,16,many,TRBJ1-3,TGTGCCAGCAGTCCAACGGGACAAATTTTCGGAAACACCATATATTTT,CASSPTGQIFGNTIYF
TRBV30,NA,18,few,TRBJ2-1,TGTGCCTGGAGTCTAAGACCCTGGGACTCGAGCTCCTACAATGAGCAGTTCTTC,CAWSLRPWDSSSYNEQFF
TRBV18,NA,15,NA,TRBJ1-1,TGTGCCAGCTCACGTTCAGGGGAAAAGAACACTGAAGCTTTCTTT,CASSRSGEKNTEAFF
TRBV5-1,TRBD1,14,few,TRBJ1-2,TGCGCCAGCAGCTTGTTCGGGACAGGGTTAGGCTACACCTTC,CASSLFGTGLGYTF
TRBV7-8,NA,15,NA,TRBJ1-3,TGTGCCAGCAGTCCACGACAGGTCCGCGGAAACACCATATATTTT,CASSPRQVRGNTIYF
TRBV6-6,TRBD2,13,NA,TRBJ2-1,TGTGCCATAGCGGGAGCGGGGTACAATGAGCAGTTCTTC,CAIAGAGYNEQFF
TRBV5-1,NA,15,NA,TRBJ2-7,TGCGCCAGCAGCCTAAACCAGGGTCCTTCCTACGAGCAGTACTTC,CASSLNQGPSYEQYF
TRBV27,NA,14,NA,TRBJ2-3,TGTGCCAGCAGACCCTGGGCCAGCACAGATACGCAGTATTTT,CASRPWASTDTQYF
TRBV3-1/TRBV3-2,NA,14,NA,TRBJ1-6,TGTGCCAGCAGCCAAGACAGGTGGTTGACACCCCTCCACTTT,CASSQDRWLTPLHF
TRBV6-6,TRBD1,15,NA,TRBJ2-1,TGTGCCAGCAGTTCGACAGGGCGCTCCTACAATGAGCAGTTCTTC,CASSSTGRSYNEQFF
TRBV7-8,NA,16,NA,TRBJ2-7,TGTGCCAGCACCCCTGGAGCTGGTCGTCGTTACGGCGAGCAGTACTTC,CASTPGAGRRYGEQYF
TRBV2,NA,14,NA,TRBJ1-5,TGTGCCAGCAGTCCGACTCACTCAAGGCAGCCCCAGCATTTT,CASSPTHSRQPQHF
TRBV24-1,NA,15,once,TRBJ2-3,TGTGCCACCATGGGGTTAGGCGGGACTACAGATACGCAGTATTTT,CATMGLGGTTDTQYF
TRBV5-4,TRBD1,16,NA,TRBJ2-3,TGTGCCAGCAGCCCTCGGACAGGGGGTAGCACAGATACGCAGTATTTT,CASSPRTGGSTDTQYF
TRBV7-2,NA,12,NA,TRBJ1-1,TGTGCCAGCAGCCCCGGGTATACTGAAGCTTTCTTT,CASSPGYTEAFF
TRBV6-6,TRBD1,15,NA,TRBJ2-7,TGTGCCAGCAGTTCTCCCCGGGACAGGGCGGACGAGCAGTACTTC,CASSSPRDRADEQYF
TRBV5-4,TRBD2,14,NA,TRBJ2-7,TGTGCCAGCAGCTCCCGGGGTAGCGGGAGGGAGCAGTACTTC,CASSSRGSGREQYF
TRBV2,NA,12,NA,TRBJ1-1,TGTGCCAGGACTTCCGCGAACACTGAAGCTTTCTTT,CARTSANTEAFF
TRBV28,NA,15,few,TRBJ1-2,TGTGCCAGCAGTTTACTAGGACGGGAGGACTATGGCTACACCTTC,CASSLLGREDYGYTF
TRBV6-2/TRBV6-3,NA,13,NA,TRBJ2-7,TGTGCCAGCAGCAAACTAGAAATCTACGAGCAGTACTTC,CASSKLEIYEQYF
TRBV5-4,TRBD1,14,once,TRBJ1-6,TGTGCCAGCAGCTTACAGGGGAGAAATTCACCCCTCCACTTT,CASSLQGRNSPLHF
TRBV5-1,NA,18,few,TRBJ2-3,TGCGCCAGCAGCTTTTACAGGGGGGGATCAGCTAGCACAGATACGCAGTATTTT,CASSFYRGGSASTDTQYF